These T cell receptor beta chains were read from a single sample in a study of shared clonotypes between healthy human individuals. Data came from immunoSEQ multiplex PCR; TCRdb stores just in-frame clones and leaves some out. The data contain about 680,000 clones, roughly nine tenths of them singletons. Sequencing was done on a sample of naive CD8+ T cells sorted from blood. These TCRs come from a man aged 25-45 years in good health. The CDR3 runs from the conserved cysteine through the conserved F or W. The D gene is left open where the match is weak. A clone size is listed for some rows: how often the clone was seen (once, few, many), or a class if it is expanded.

J gene,clone size,V gene,D gene,CDR3 protein,CDR3 DNA
TRBJ2-1,.,TRBV28,TRBD2,CASSLDRGSFRREGYSYNEQFF,TGTGCCAGCAGTTTAGATAGGGGGTCGTTTAGGCGGGAGGGTTATTCCTACAATGAGCAGTTCTTC
TRBJ2-7,.,TRBV19,TRBD1,CASSTTGGHYEQYF,TGTGCCAGTAGTACTACAGGGGGACACTACGAGCAGTACTTC
TRBJ2-7,.,TRBV7-8,.,CASSPGAGNEQYF,TGTGCCAGCAGCCCAGGCGCAGGGAACGAGCAGTACTTC
TRBJ2-1,.,TRBV4-1,.,CASSQGTGRGDEQFF,TGCGCCAGCAGCCAAGGTACAGGCAGAGGGGATGAGCAGTTCTTC
TRBJ1-5,few,TRBV6-1,TRBD1,CASSEWTGTNQPQHF,TGTGCCAGCAGTGAGTGGACAGGAACGAATCAGCCCCAGCATTTT
TRBJ2-1,.,TRBV28,TRBD1,CASSFQGQGASDEQFF,TGTGCCAGCAGTTTTCAGGGGCAGGGGGCAAGTGATGAGCAGTTCTTC
TRBJ1-1,.,TRBV7-9,.,CASSLGPTEAFF,TGTGCCAGCAGCTTGGGGCCCACTGAAGCTTTCTTT
TRBJ2-1,.,TRBV6-1,.,CASSENGEQFF,TGTGCCAGCAGTGAAAACGGTGAGCAGTTCTTC
TRBJ2-5,.,TRBV7-3,.,CASSLVGTNQETQYF,TGTGCCAGCAGCTTAGTAGGTACAAACCAAGAGACCCAGTACTTC
TRBJ2-3,.,TRBV9,.,CASSVWGRLADTQYF,TGTGCCAGCAGCGTGTGGGGAAGGTTGGCAGATACGCAGTATTTT
TRBJ2-7,.,TRBV7-2,.,CASSSSASYEQYF,TGTGCCAGCAGCTCCTCCGCCTCCTACGAGCAGTACTTC
TRBJ1-2,.,TRBV9,.,CASSPGENYGYTF,TGTGCCAGCAGCCCCGGGGAGAACTATGGCTACACCTTC
TRBJ2-7,.,TRBV15,.,CATSSKAETGVEQYF,TGTGCCACCAGCAGTAAAGCGGAAACCGGGGTCGAGCAGTACTTC
TRBJ2-2,.,TRBV4-3,.,CASSQGFVSGNTGELFF,TGCGCCAGCAGCCAAGGGTTTGTTTCAGGGAACACCGGGGAGCTGTTTTTT
TRBJ2-7,.,TRBV5-1,.,CASSLALSSDSYEQYF,TGCGCCAGCAGCTTGGCTTTATCTAGCGACTCCTACGAGCAGTACTTC
TRBJ2-7,.,TRBV27,.,CASGSQAYEQYF,TGTGCCAGCGGCAGCCAGGCCTACGAGCAGTACTTC